The clone carrying this T cell receptor (beta chain) was counted between two and nine times. What it binds is unknown. The sample is drawn from a study of PD-1 blockade in classical Hodgkin lymphoma. Study conclusions and caveats: Nivolumab initiated under 1 year post-ASCT led to patient exclusion. Complete responders had baseline diversity similar to newly diagnosed patients.

Clones were read by immunoSEQ multiplex PCR, and TCRdb kept only the in-frame ones, dropping some. The sample includes about 14,000 clones, approximately 81% of them seen just once. Deletions cut 1 base from V and 0 bases from J, with 17 bases between. This CDR3 is built from 18 residues. Germline V CDR1 and CDR2: SGHVS, FQNEAQ. The time point: cycle 4 day 1 (C4D1), after less than seven weeks of nivolumab. No patient escaped relapse after autologous stem cell transplantation, and brentuximab vedotin exposure varied. The study recorded best responses of complete response, partial response or progressive disease.

The sample here was peripheral blood mononuclear cells (PBMCs), taken before the fourth cycle of nivolumab. V is TRBV7-8 and J is TRBJ2-3; tentatively, D is TRBD2 (5 bases). The source of this sequence is a human donor with classical Hodgkin lymphoma. This chain's CDR3 is CASSLGTLYTFSTDTQYF. The CDR3 coding sequence is TGTGCCAGCAGCTTAGGGACTCTTTATACCTTTAGCACAGATACGCAGTATTTT.